This T cell receptor beta chain comes out of a study of a mutant IDH1 vaccine in newly diagnosed glioma. Whole-study context: Treated patients, averaging around 40 years, were roughly 62% male and about 40% female. Overall study findings and caveats: Immune responses induced by the vaccine were seen in around 92% of patients, spanning multiple MHC alleles.

As for this clone: Its antigen is unknown.

Time point indicated: baseline, week 1 (first vaccination visit). Treatment specified: pre-vaccination baseline after standard-of-care therapy. TCRdb's table, derived via immunoSEQ multiplex PCR, lists solely in-frame clones and lacks some. This table has 92,000 or so clones, approximately 80% appearing once. The CDR3 spans 14 residues. V lost 4 bases and J lost 0, with 8 bases in between. The germline V gene has CDR1 SGDLS and CDR2 YYNGEE. The sample in question was PBMCs, obtained from a glioma patient treated with radiotherapy, temozolomide or both. This receptor was obtained from a man between 35 and 55 years old with glioma. Some clones in this sample may be carry-over from other donors' samples. J is TRBJ1-3 and V is TRBV9, with D unresolved. Here the CDR3 reads CASSPESSGNTIYF. For the CDR3, the DNA is TGTGCCAGCAGCCCTGAAAGCTCTGGAAACACCATATATTTT.